A single sample is the source of the 30 T cell receptor beta chains below, sequenced in a study of radiotherapy plus CTLA-4 blockade in lung cancer. Clones were read by immunoSEQ multiplex PCR, and TCRdb kept only the in-frame ones, dropping some. The sample contains approximately 77,000 clones, roughly 79% of which appear only once. Sequenced here: peripheral blood, sampled from a patient treated with radiotherapy plus ipilimumab. These receptors originate from a human donor with non-small cell lung cancer whose response to radiotherapy plus ipilimumab could not be evaluated. Some clones in this sample may be carry-over from other donors' samples.

CDR3 sequence (DNA): TGCGCCAGCAGCCCGGGGACTCTCAGCACAGATACGCAGTATTTT. This encodes CASSPGTLSTDTQYF. This sequence joins TRBV4-3 and TRBJ2-3; a possible D gene is TRBD2 (6 bases). Germline V lookup: CDR1 LGHNA, CDR2 YSLEER. The CDR3 has 15 residues. Trimming removed 4 bases at V and 0 bases at J, with 11 bases between.

The chain couples TRBV7-9 to TRBJ1-2; tentative D call: TRBD1 (6 bases). With 5 bases removed from V and 2 bases from J, the gap between germline ends came to 9 bases. The germline CDR1 and CDR2 sequences are SEHNR and FQNEAQ (reference sequence). This CDR3 has 13 residues. In nucleotides, the CDR3 is TGTGCCAGCAGCGGACAGTTAAACTATGGCTACACCTTC. It is translated as CASSGQLNYGYTF.

The genes are TRBV4-2 and TRBJ2-7, with a tentative D call TRBD1 (5 bases). The CDR3 is made up of 15 amino acids. Trimming shortened V by 1 base and J by 4 bases, and 14 bases separated the two germline ends. Germline CDR1 reads LGHNA; CDR2 reads YNFKEQ. CDR3 nucleotide sequence: TGTGCCAGCAGCCAAGTCGGTCCCAGGGTGTACGAGCAGTACTTC. This sequence encodes CASSQVGPRVYEQYF.

The chain combines TRBV5-6 with TRBJ1-2; D possibly corresponds to TRBD1 (6 bases). Per germline, CDR1 SGHDT and CDR2 YYEEEE. V shed 0 bases and J shed 12 bases, with 24 bases lying between them. CDR3 length equals 16 residues. The CDR3 DNA is TGTGCCAGCAGCTTGGAAGGGGTCGACAGGCGGCTACGCAACACCTTC. Its protein is CASSLEGVDRRLRNTF.

V gene TRBV4-1 combines with J gene TRBJ2-7, with 9 bases aligning to TRBD1. V dropped 1 base and J dropped 2; count of bases not matched to a gene: 3. The CDR3 is 15 amino acids. Germline CDR1 is MGHRA and CDR2 is YSYEKL. The CDR3, as DNA: TGCGCCAGCAGCCAAGTAACAGGGGGCCCCTACGAGCAGTACTTC. Encoded protein: CASSQVTGGPYEQYF.

The V and J genes are TRBV28 and TRBJ2-7; 7 positions agree with TRBD1. The CDR3 loop spans 14 amino acids. V gave up 5 bases and J gave up 4 bases; unmatched junction bases: 8. Germline CDR1 and CDR2: MDHEN and SYDVKM. The CDR3 protein is CASSTGTDQYEQYF. CDR3 DNA sequence: TGTGCCAGCAGTACGGGGACAGATCAGTACGAGCAGTACTTC.

The J gene is TRBJ2-7, the V gene TRBV4-2, with TRBD2 matching 8 bases. CDR1 LGHNA and CDR2 YNFKEQ come from the germline V gene. This CDR3 has 15 amino acids. V lost 0 bases to trimming and J lost 5 bases; unmatched junction nucleotides: 6. CDR3 loop: CASSQDPGGVNEQYF. CDR3 nucleotide sequence: TGTGCCAGCAGCCAAGATCCGGGGGGGGTCAACGAGCAGTACTTC.

This chain links TRBV18 with TRBJ1-1, with TRBD1 matching over 11 bases. The V gene's germline CDR1 is KGHSH and CDR2 LQKENI. The CDR3 covers 15 residues. V dropped 5 bases and J dropped 0; count of bases not matched to a gene: 2. The CDR3 bases are TGTGCCAGCTCAAGGGACAGGGGGGTGAACACTGAAGCTTTCTTT. The encoded protein is CASSRDRGVNTEAFF.

The chain's CDR3 is CASSSYRLSGANVLTF. The CDR3 nucleotides are TGTGCCAGCAGTTCATACAGGCTCTCTGGGGCCAACGTCCTGACTTTC. The chain recombines TRBV27 with TRBJ2-6; D might be TRBD1 (5 bases). V lost 4 bases to trimming and J lost 0 bases, with 10 bases between them. The CDR3 is 16 amino acids. Germline CDR1 reads MNHEY; CDR2 reads SMNVEV (reference sequence).

Regarding this clone: Other DNA sequences from this sample encode an identical CDR3 as well. The genes are TRBV7-8 and TRBJ1-2; unclear D gene. The germline V gene encodes CDR1 SGHVS and CDR2 FQNEAQ. The V gene lost 6 bases and the J gene lost 2 bases, with 16 bases spanning the gap. There are 15 residues in the CDR3. CDR3 sequence reads: CASSFNRGGNYGYTF. CDR3 DNA: TGTGCCAGCAGTTTTAATCGGGGAGGGAACTATGGCTACACCTTC. Looking up the rest from reference TRBV7-8 and TRBJ1-2 gives the full variable domain: GAGVSQSPRYKVAKRGQDVALRCDPISGHVSLFWYQQALGQGPEFLTYFQNEAQLDKSGLPSDRFFAERPEGSVSTLKIQRTQQEDSAVYLCASSFNRGGNYGYTFGSGTRLTVV.

This clone was seen a single time. The chain uses TRBV5-1 and TRBJ2-7; TRBD2 aligns across 9 bases. This CDR3 contains 17 residues. Germline-derived CDR1 and CDR2 are SGHRS and YFSETQ. Trimming took 0 bases from V and 2 from J; bases not matched to a gene: 9. CDR3 DNA: TGCGCCAGCAGCTTGGGGGTAGCGGGGGTGCTTACCTACGAGCAGTACTTC. It specifies CASSLGVAGVLTYEQYF.

This clone has just one count. The chain recombines TRBV9 with TRBJ2-2; D gene uncertain. V shed 3 bases and J shed 1 base, with 7 bases lying between them. CDR3 length equals 14 residues. Germline V gives CDR1 SGDLS, CDR2 YYNGEE. CDR3 in amino acids: CASSETLNTGELFF. Written as DNA, the CDR3 is TGTGCCAGCAGCGAGACACTGAACACCGGGGAGCTGTTTTTT.

The table lists this clone with a count of one. This rearrangement joins TRBV11-3 to TRBJ1-2; 7 bases align to TRBD1. Germline V gene sequence: CDR1 SGHNT, CDR2 YENEEA. The CDR3 spans 14 residues. J gave up 8 bases and V 1 base, and 7 bases lay outside the gene matches. The CDR3 coding sequence is TGTGCCAGCAGCTTAGGTCCGGAGGGGGCCGGCTACACCTTC. Translation: CASSLGPEGAGYTF.

This chain connects TRBV28 to TRBJ2-2; a weak D match, TRBD2 (5 bases). Germline CDR1 and CDR2: MDHEN and SYDVKM. This CDR3 is 12 amino acids long. The V end was cut by 2 bases, the J end by 7 bases, with 5 bases between. CDR3: CASSLEGGELFF. The CDR3 DNA reads TGTGCCAGCAGTTTAGAGGGCGGGGAGCTGTTTTTT.

The chain combines TRBV6-6 with TRBJ1-2; D is undetermined. This CDR3 is 11 amino acids long. The V and J ends lost 7 bases and 6 bases respectively, with 9 bases between them. Germline CDR1 and CDR2: MNHNY and SVGAGI (reference sequence). CDR3 DNA sequence: TGTGCCAGCAAGGCCGGGGATGGCTACACCTTC. The encoded protein is CASKAGDGYTF.

The genes are TRBV7-2 and TRBJ2-5, with D possibly being TRBD1 (6 bases). The J call may be in error: the DNA end matches TRBJ2-7 better. Germline V gives CDR1 SGHTA, CDR2 FQGNSA. This CDR3 region has 14 residues. This CDR3 is CASSLFRGADEQYF. The CDR3 bases are TGTGCCAGCAGCCTCTTCAGGGGCGCGGACGAGCAGTACTTC.

This rearrangement joins TRBV28 to TRBJ1-5, with 7 bases fitting TRBD1. Per the germline V gene, CDR1 is MDHEN and CDR2 is SYDVKM. This CDR3 has 16 residues. V dropped 6 bases and J dropped 5; count of bases not matched to a gene: 13. CDR3 sequence reads: CASRSPGRGSHQPQHF. The DNA for the CDR3 is TGTGCCAGCAGGAGCCCTGGCAGGGGGTCCCATCAGCCCCAGCATTTT.

The chain uses TRBV2 and TRBJ2-5, with TRBD1 identical over 9 bases. CDR3 size: 15 residues. Germline CDR1 reads SNHLY; CDR2 reads FYNNEI. Unmatched junction bases numbered 6, after V lost 5 bases and J lost 2 bases. CDR3 in amino acids: CASSWGQGRQETQYF. The CDR3 DNA reads as TGTGCCAGCAGTTGGGGACAGGGACGACAAGAGACCCAGTACTTC.

CDR3 nucleotides: TGTGCCAGCACCGACATGGGGGGAGGGAGGGAGCAGTACTTC. It specifies CASTDMGGGREQYF. This sequence joins TRBV27 and TRBJ2-7, with 7 bases aligning to TRBD2. This CDR3 has 14 amino acids. Germline CDR1 MNHEY, CDR2 SMNVEV (reference sequence). V was clipped by 7 bases and J by 7 bases; unmatched bases: 13.

The V call is TRBV7-2, the J call TRBJ1-4, with D uncertain. The CDR3 length is 13 residues. Trimming left V 8 bases short and J 8 bases short, with 15 bases between. CDR1 is SGHTA and CDR2 is FQGNSA in the germline V gene. Written as DNA, the CDR3 is TGTGCCAGCTCGGTGGGAGAAGTGGAAAAACTGTTTTTT. The encoded protein is CASSVGEVEKLFF.

This clone came up a few times. Other DNA sequences within the sample encode an identical CDR3. J is TRBJ1-5 and V is TRBV19, with D possibly being TRBD1 (5 bases). The germline V gene encodes CDR1 LNHDA and CDR2 SQIVND (reference sequence). Between the trimmed V and J ends, which lost 1 base and 0 bases, there was a span of 7 bases. The CDR3 loop spans 15 amino acids. CDR3 sequence: CASSIGGGSNQPQHF. Here the CDR3 DNA reads TGTGCCAGTAGTATAGGGGGCGGTAGCAATCAGCCCCAGCATTTT.

For the CDR3, the DNA is TGTGCCAGCAGCTCTACCTTAGCGGGGGGGAACACCGGGGAGCTGTTTTTT. Its translation is CASSSTLAGGNTGELFF. The rearrangement uses TRBV7-2 and TRBJ2-2; TRBD2 agrees at 10 bases. The CDR3 covers 17 residues. With 4 bases clipped from V and 1 base from J, the junction kept 6 bases outside the gene matches. Germline CDR1 is SGHTA and CDR2 is FQGNSA.

This clone turned up a few times. The chain recombines TRBV5-4 with TRBJ1-2; 9 nucleotides align to TRBD1. With 4 bases clipped from V and 8 bases from J, the junction kept 12 bases outside the gene matches. Germline V CDR1 and CDR2: SGHNT, YYREEE (reference sequence). This CDR3 is 15 amino acids long. The CDR3 coding sequence is TGTGCCAGCAGCGTACAGGGGGCCGGGACGGGAGGCTACACCTTC. Protein: CASSVQGAGTGGYTF.

For this clone: One end of the junction is discordant with germline, which a read error may explain. The same CDR3 also results from other DNA sequences found in this sample. The CDR3 sequence is CASSPMGGPNSPLHF. The CDR3 DNA sequence: TGTGCCAGCTCCCCCATGGGGGGACCTAATTCCCCCCTCCACTTT. The V and J genes are TRBV18 and TRBJ1-6; D perhaps matches TRBD1 (5 bases). CDR1 is KGHSH, CDR2 LQKENI, per germline. The CDR3 has 15 residues.

This rearrangement joins TRBV5-1 to TRBJ1-1; D is unresolved. Looked up from germline, CDR1 is SGHRS and CDR2 is YFSETQ. Trimming removed 7 bases from V and 1 base from J, with 11 bases in between. There are 13 residues in the CDR3. In DNA, the CDR3 is TGCGCCAGCGGCGGGATGGGGAACACTGAAGCTTTCTTT. Translated: CASGGMGNTEAFF.

V and J are TRBV27 and TRBJ1-2; D call uncertain. V lost 2 bases to trimming and J lost 4 bases, with 11 bases between them. This CDR3 contains 14 residues. In germline, CDR1 is MNHEY, CDR2 SMNVEV (reference sequence). The CDR3 here is CASSLGEFGYGYTF. In nucleotides, the CDR3 is TGTGCCAGCAGTTTAGGGGAGTTCGGCTATGGCTACACCTTC.

This CDR3 reads CSVGVQETQYF. CDR3 in DNA: TGCAGCGTTGGAGTCCAAGAGACCCAGTACTTC. This chain links TRBV29-1 with TRBJ2-5, with D uncertain. This CDR3 is 11 amino acids long. Trimming stripped 4 bases from V and 1 base from J, with 4 bases between. Germline V lookup: CDR1 SQVTM, CDR2 ANQGSEA.

The chain links TRBV5-1 to TRBJ2-7, with 15 bases aligning to TRBD2. Germline V gene data show CDR1 as SGHRS and CDR2 as YFSETQ. This CDR3 is built from 16 residues. V shed 4 bases, J shed 2 bases, and the junction held 4 bases outside the gene matches. The DNA for the CDR3 is TGCGCCAGCAGCAGGACTAGCGGGGGGGAAGCCTACGAGCAGTACTTC. It yields the protein CASSRTSGGEAYEQYF.

The chain employs TRBV6-1 and TRBJ1-3; D is ambiguous. The germline V gene has CDR1 MNHNS and CDR2 SASEGT. The V end lost 6 bases, the J end lost 0 bases, and 9 bases lay between the germline ends. This CDR3 has 14 amino acids. The CDR3 reads CASSRESSGNTIYF. The CDR3 DNA reads TGTGCCAGCAGCCGGGAGAGCTCTGGAAACACCATATATTTT.

The chain is built from TRBV19 and TRBJ2-1; 7 nucleotides align to TRBD2. CDR1 and CDR2 from the germline V gene are LNHDA and SQIVND (reference sequence). V lost 7 bases to trimming and J lost 5 bases; unmatched junction nucleotides: 11. The CDR3 totals 15 residues. Written as DNA, the CDR3 is TGTGCCAGTACTACCGGGACTACGACTAACAATGAGCAGTTCTTC. It codes for CASTTGTTTNNEQFF.